The clone carrying this T cell receptor (beta chain) was detected only a few times. Data came from immunoSEQ multiplex PCR; TCRdb stores just in-frame clones and leaves some out. The table lists 250,000 or so clones, 70% to 90% of them singletons, with about 2.5% in the top ten. The entry originates in a study of blood T cell repertoires in COVID-19. For the study at large: T cells, B-cell-depleted T cells, or PBMCs provided the cDNA or gDNA that served as material.

Trimming at V came to 5 bases and at J to 7 bases, leaving 9 bases not matched to a gene. This CDR3 comprises 15 residues. Germline CDR1 reads GTSNPN; CDR2 reads SVGIG (reference sequence). This sequence was found in a woman aged 40-49 years with acute COVID-19. The chain couples TRBV30 to TRBJ1-6, with 9 bases aligning to TRBD1. Sequencing used PBMCs or T cells enriched from blood (not recorded which). Written as DNA, the CDR3 is TGTGCCTGGGAGGTCAACACAGGGGGCAATTCACCCCTCCACTTT. Its translation: CAWEVNTGGNSPLHF.